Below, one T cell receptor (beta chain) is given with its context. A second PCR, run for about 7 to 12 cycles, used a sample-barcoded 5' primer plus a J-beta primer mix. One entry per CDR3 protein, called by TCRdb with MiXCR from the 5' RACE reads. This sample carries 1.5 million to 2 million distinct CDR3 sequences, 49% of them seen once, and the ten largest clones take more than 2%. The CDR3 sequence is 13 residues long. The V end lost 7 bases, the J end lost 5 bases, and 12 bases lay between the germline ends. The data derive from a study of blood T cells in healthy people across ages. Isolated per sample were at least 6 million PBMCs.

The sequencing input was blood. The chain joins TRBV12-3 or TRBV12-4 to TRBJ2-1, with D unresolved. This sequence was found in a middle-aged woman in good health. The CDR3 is CASKADGHNEQFF. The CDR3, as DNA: TGTGCCAGCAAAGCCGACGGACACAATGAGCAGTTCTTC.